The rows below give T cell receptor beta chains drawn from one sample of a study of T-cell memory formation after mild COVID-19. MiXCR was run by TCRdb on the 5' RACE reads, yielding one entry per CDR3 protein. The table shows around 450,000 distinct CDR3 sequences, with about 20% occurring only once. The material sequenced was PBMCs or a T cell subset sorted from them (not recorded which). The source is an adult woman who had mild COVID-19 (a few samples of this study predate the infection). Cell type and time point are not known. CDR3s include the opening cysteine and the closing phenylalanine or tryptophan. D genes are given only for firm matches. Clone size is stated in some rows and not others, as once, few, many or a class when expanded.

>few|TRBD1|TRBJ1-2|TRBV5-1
CASSSDRIDGYTF
TGCGCCAGCAGCTCGGACAGGATCGATGGCTACACCTTC
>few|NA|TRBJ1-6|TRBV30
CAWSPVQAWGGVRRNSPLHF
TGTGCCTGGAGCCCTGTTCAGGCCTGGGGGGGCGTCCGGCGAAATTCACCCCTCCACTTT
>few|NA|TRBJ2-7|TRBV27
CASSLSYNYEQYF
TGTGCCAGCAGTTTATCTTATAACTACGAGCAGTACTTC
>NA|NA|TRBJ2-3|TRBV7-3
CASSFEDSRGDTQYF
TGTGCCAGCAGTTTTGAGGACAGTAGAGGAGATACGCAGTATTTT
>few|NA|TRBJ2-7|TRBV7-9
CASSLAVGAGRSEQYF
TGTGCCAGCAGCTTAGCGGTTGGGGCGGGGCGCAGCGAGCAGTACTTC
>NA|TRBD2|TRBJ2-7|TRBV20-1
CSAPLAGDLYEQYF
TGCAGTGCCCCCCTTGCGGGGGACCTCTACGAGCAGTACTTC
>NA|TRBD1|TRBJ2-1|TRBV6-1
CASSQVDRVHNEQFF
TGTGCCAGCAGTCAGGTGGACAGGGTACACAATGAGCAGTTCTTC
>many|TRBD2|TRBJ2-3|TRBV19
CASRTSGRTDTQYF
TGTGCCAGTCGGACTAGCGGGAGAACAGATACGCAGTATTTT
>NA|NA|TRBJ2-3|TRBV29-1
CSVPNPDTRYF
TGCAGCGTTCCTAACCCAGATACGCGGTATTTT
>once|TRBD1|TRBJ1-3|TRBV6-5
CASRARLTGSGNTIYF
TGTGCCAGCAGGGCCCGGTTGACAGGGTCTGGAAACACCATATATTTT
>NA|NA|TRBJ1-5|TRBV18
CASSPTKVVNQPQHF
TGTGCCAGCTCACCAACTAAAGTTGTTAATCAGCCCCAGCATTTT
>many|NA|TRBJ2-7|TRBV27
CASSLSAGYEQYF
TGTGCCAGCAGTTTATCTGCGGGATACGAGCAGTACTTC
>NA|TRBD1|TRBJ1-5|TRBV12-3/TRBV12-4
CASSEDRQYSNQPQHF
TGTGCCAGCAGTGAGGACAGGCAGTATAGCAATCAGCCCCAGCATTTT
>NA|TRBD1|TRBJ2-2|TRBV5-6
CASLRLTGDVTGELFF
TGTGCCAGTCTCAGACTGACAGGGGATGTCACCGGGGAGCTGTTTTTT
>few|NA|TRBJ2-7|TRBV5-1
CASSGRGGGEQYF
TGCGCCAGCAGCGGTAGAGGTGGGGGAGAGCAGTACTTC
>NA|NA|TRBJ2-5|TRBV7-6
CASSPLAEETQYF
TGTGCCAGCAGCCCTTTAGCGGAAGAGACCCAGTACTTC
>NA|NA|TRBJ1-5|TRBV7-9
CASSLTRGWGDGNQPQHF
TGTGCCAGCAGCTTAACGCGAGGGTGGGGCGACGGCAATCAGCCCCAGCATTTT
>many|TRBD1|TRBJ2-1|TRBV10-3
CAISRQGSSDNEQFF
TGTGCCATCAGCCGACAGGGATCGTCTGACAATGAGCAGTTCTTC
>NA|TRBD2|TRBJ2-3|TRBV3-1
CASSHGLGHQDTQYF
TGTGCCAGCAGCCACGGACTAGGTCATCAGGATACGCAGTATTTT
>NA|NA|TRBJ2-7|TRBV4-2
CASSQVGRVVEQYF
TGTGCCAGCAGCCAAGTAGGTCGGGTGGTAGAGCAGTACTTC
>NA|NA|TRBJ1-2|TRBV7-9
CASSSLVQGGYTF
TGTGCCAGCAGCTCCCTGGTGCAGGGGGGCTACACCTTC
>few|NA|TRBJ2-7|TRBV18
CASSPETGAYEQYF
TGTGCCAGCTCACCCGAGACAGGAGCCTACGAGCAGTACTTC
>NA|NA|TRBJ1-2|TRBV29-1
CSAQGGGAYGYTF
TGCAGCGCCCAAGGGGGGGGCGCATATGGCTACACCTTC
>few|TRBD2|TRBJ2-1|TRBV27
CASSLGPAGGPTSYNEQFF
TGTGCCAGCAGTTTAGGGCCAGCGGGAGGGCCTACGTCCTACAATGAGCAGTTCTTC
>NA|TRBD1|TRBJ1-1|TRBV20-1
CSAYPGTDNTEAFF
TGCAGTGCTTACCCCGGGACAGATAACACTGAAGCTTTCTTT
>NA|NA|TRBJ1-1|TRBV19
CASSMWDEAFF
TGTGCCAGTAGTATGTGGGATGAAGCTTTCTTT
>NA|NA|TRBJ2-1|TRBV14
CASSQSEGTPFF
TGTGCCAGCAGCCAGTCGGAAGGGACTCCGTTCTTC
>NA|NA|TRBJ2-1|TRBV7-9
CASSFGPGSGRDEQFF
TGTGCCAGCAGCTTCGGTCCTGGTTCGGGCAGGGATGAGCAGTTCTTC
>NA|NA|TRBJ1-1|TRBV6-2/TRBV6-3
CASSLLGAGNTEAFF
TGTGCCAGCAGCCTCCTGGGGGCAGGGAACACTGAAGCTTTCTTT
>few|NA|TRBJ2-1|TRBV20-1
CSATGALAKATSYNEQFF
TGCAGTGCTACCGGGGCTTTGGCCAAGGCCACCTCCTACAATGAGCAGTTCTTC
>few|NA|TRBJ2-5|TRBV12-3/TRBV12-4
CASSLRMGEETQYF
TGTGCCAGCAGTTTAAGGATGGGGGAGGAGACCCAGTACTTC
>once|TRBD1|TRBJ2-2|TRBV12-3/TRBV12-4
CASSPKRQGSGAGELFF
TGTGCCAGCAGTCCTAAAAGACAGGGGTCGGGTGCCGGGGAGCTGTTTTTT
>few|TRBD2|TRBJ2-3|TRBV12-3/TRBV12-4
CASSFASGPSTDTQYF
TGTGCCAGCAGTTTCGCTAGCGGGCCTAGCACAGATACGCAGTATTTT
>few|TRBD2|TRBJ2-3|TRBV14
CASSRLAGASTDTQYF
TGTGCCAGCAGCCGACTAGCGGGAGCTAGCACAGATACGCAGTATTTT
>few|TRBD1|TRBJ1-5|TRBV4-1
CASSPGQGVGSNQPQHF
TGCGCCAGCAGCCCTGGACAGGGGGTTGGTAGCAATCAGCCCCAGCATTTT
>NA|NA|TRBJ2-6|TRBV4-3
CASSQDSGAGANVLTF
TGCGCCAGCAGCCAAGACTCAGGGGCTGGGGCCAACGTCCTGACTTTC
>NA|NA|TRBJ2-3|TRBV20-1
CSASSAGAGTDTQYF
TGCAGTGCTTCAAGTGCGGGGGCCGGCACAGATACGCAGTATTTT
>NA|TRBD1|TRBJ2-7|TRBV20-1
CSARALGTATYEQYF
TGCAGTGCTAGAGCCCTTGGGACAGCAACCTACGAGCAGTACTTC
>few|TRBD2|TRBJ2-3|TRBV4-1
CASSQVGAGESTDTQYF
TGCGCCAGCAGCCAAGTAGGAGCGGGGGAAAGCACAGATACGCAGTATTTT
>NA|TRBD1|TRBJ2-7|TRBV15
CATSRARQGAYEQYF
TGTGCCACCAGCAGAGCGAGACAGGGAGCCTACGAGCAGTACTTC
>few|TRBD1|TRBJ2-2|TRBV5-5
CASSLPPGQGPTGELFF
TGTGCCAGCAGCTTGCCCCCGGGACAGGGTCCCACCGGGGAGCTGTTTTTT